The clone carrying this T cell receptor (beta chain) was counted many times. The source of the sample is a study of T cells in Graves' hyperthyroidism and ophthalmopathy. Trimming cost V 2 bases and J 0 bases, with 5 bases left between them. In germline, CDR1 is GTSNPN, CDR2 SVGIG (reference sequence). The CDR3 loop spans 12 amino acids. Amplification targeted TCR beta CDR3 regions from RNA transcripts. The TCR CDR3 was amplified in a first-round RT-PCR using the HTBI primer set. TCRdb re-derived calls from the multiplex PCR reads in MiXCR, one entry per CDR3 protein. The profile shows some 300,000 distinct CDR3 sequences, approximately 18% of them singletons.

What was sequenced was blood. This rearrangement joins TRBV30 to TRBJ2-7; D call uncertain. This sequence originates from a man aged 50 to 60 with Graves' ophthalmopathy. CDR3 region: CAWSTDSYEQYF. CDR3 coding DNA: TGTGCCTGGAGTACGGACTCCTACGAGCAGTACTTC.